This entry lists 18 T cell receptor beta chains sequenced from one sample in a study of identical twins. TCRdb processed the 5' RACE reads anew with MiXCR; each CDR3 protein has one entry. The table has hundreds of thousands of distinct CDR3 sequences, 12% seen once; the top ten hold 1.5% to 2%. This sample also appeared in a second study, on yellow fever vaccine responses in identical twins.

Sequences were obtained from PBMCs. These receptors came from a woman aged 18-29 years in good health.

The CDR3 sequence: CATSSGQVAGELFF. CDR3 nucleotide sequence: TGTGCCACCAGCTCAGGACAGGTCGCCGGGGAGCTGTTTTTT. The V call is TRBV15, the J call TRBJ2-2; TRBD1 aligns across 7 bases. The CDR3 has 14 amino acids. V dropped 5 bases and J dropped 6; count of bases not matched to a gene: 6. CDR1 LNHNV and CDR2 YYDKDF come from the germline V gene (reference sequence).

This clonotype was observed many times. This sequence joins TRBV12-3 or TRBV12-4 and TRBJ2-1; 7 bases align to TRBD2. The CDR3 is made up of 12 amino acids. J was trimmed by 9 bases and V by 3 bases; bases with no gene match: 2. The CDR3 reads CASSLGGSEQFF. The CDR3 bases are TGTGCCAGCAGTTTGGGGGGGAGTGAGCAGTTCTTC.

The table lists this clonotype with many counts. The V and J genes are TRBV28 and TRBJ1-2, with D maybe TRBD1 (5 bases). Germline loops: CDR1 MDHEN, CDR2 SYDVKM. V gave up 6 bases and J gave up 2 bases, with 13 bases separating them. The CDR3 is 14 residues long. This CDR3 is CASRSQGSNYGYTF. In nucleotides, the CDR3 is TGTGCCAGCAGGTCCCAGGGAAGCAACTATGGCTACACCTTC.

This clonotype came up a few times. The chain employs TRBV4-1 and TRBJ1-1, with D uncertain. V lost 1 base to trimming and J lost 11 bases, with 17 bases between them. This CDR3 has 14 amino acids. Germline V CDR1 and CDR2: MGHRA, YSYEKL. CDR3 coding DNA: TGCGCCAGCAGCCAAGTCACCACTGGATATGGGGCTTTCTTT. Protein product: CASSQVTTGYGAFF.

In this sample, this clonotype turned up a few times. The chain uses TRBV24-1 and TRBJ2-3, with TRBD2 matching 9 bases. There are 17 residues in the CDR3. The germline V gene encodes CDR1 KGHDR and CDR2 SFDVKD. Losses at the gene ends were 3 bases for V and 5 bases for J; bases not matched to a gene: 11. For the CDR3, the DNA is TGTGCCACCAGTGATCCACGGAGCGGGGGGCCCGGAGATACGCAGTATTTT. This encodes CATSDPRSGGPGDTQYF.

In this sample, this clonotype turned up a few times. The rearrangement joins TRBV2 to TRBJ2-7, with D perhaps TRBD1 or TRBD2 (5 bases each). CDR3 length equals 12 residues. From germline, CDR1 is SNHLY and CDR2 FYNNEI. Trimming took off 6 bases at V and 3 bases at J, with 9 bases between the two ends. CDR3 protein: CASRDGGYEQYF. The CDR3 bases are TGTGCCAGCAGGGATGGGGGCTACGAGCAGTACTTC.

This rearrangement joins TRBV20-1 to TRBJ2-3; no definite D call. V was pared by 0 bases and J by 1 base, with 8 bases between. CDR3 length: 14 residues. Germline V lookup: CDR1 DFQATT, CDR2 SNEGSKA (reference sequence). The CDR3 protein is CSARDGRGTDTQYF. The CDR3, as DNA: TGCAGTGCTAGAGATGGCCGGGGCACAGATACGCAGTATTTT.

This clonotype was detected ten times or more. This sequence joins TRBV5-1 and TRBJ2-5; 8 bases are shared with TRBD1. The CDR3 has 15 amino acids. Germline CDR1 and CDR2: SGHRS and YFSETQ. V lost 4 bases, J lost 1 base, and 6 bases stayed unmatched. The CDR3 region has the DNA TGCGCCAGCAGCAGGACAGGGACCCTCCAAGAGACCCAGTACTTC. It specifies CASSRTGTLQETQYF.

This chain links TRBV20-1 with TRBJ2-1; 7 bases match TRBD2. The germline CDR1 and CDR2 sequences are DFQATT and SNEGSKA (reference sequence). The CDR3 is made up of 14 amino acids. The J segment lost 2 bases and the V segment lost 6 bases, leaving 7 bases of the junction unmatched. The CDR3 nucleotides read TGCAGTGCCTTAAAGCGGGGAACCTACAATGAGCAGTTCTTC. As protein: CSALKRGTYNEQFF.

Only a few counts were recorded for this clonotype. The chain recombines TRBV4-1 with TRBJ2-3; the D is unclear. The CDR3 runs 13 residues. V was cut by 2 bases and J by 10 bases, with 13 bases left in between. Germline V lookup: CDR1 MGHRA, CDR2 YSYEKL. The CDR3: CASSQPLNGAQYF. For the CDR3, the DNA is TGCGCCAGCAGCCAACCCCTCAATGGGGCGCAGTATTTT.

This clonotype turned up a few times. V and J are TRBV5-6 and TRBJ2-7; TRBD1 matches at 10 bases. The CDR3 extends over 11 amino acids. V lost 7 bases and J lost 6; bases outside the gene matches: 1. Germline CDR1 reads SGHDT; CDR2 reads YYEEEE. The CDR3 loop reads CASGDRGEQYF. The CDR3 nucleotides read TGTGCCAGCGGGGACAGGGGCGAGCAGTACTTC.

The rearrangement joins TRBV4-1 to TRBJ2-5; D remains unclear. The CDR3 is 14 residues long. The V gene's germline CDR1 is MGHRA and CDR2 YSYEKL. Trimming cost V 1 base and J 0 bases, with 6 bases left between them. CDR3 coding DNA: TGCGCCAGCAGCCAAGGACCCCACCAAGAGACCCAGTACTTC. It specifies CASSQGPHQETQYF.

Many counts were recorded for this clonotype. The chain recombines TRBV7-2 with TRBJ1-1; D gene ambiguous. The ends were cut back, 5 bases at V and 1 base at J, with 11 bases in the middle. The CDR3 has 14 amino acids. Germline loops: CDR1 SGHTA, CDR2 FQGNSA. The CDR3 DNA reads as TGTGCCAGCAGCCCGCAACACTCGAACACTGAAGCTTTCTTT. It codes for CASSPQHSNTEAFF.

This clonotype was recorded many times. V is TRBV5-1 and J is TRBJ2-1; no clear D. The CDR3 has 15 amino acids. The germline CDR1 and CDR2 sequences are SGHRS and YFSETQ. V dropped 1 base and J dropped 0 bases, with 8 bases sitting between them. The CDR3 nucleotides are TGCGCCAGCAGCTTGCTGTCATACTCCTACAATGAGCAGTTCTTC. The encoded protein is CASSLLSYSYNEQFF. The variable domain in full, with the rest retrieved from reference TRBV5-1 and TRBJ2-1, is KAGVTQTPRYLIKTRGQQVTLSCSPISGHRSVSWYQQTPGQGLQFLFEYFSETQRNKGNFPGRFSGRQFSNSRSEMNVSTLELGDSALYLCASSLLSYSYNEQFFGPGTRLTVL.

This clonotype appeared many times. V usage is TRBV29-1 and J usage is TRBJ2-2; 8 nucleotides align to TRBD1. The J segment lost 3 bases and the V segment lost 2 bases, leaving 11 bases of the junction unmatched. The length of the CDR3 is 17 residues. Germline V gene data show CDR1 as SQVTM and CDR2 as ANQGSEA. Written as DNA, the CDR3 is TGCAGCGTTGAAAGTAGGTCCGGGACAGGCGACACCGGGGAGCTGTTTTTT. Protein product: CSVESRSGTGDTGELFF.

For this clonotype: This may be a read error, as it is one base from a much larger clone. The CDR3 loop reads CASSQDIYEQYF. The CDR3 region has the DNA TGTGCCAGCAGCCAGGACATCTACGAGCAGTACTTC. J is TRBJ2-7 and V is TRBV2, with D possibly TRBD1 on 5 matching bases. Between the trimmed V and J ends, which lost 6 bases and 3 bases, there was a span of 9 bases. The CDR3 runs to 12 residues. Looked up from germline, CDR1 is SNHLY and CDR2 is FYNNEI.

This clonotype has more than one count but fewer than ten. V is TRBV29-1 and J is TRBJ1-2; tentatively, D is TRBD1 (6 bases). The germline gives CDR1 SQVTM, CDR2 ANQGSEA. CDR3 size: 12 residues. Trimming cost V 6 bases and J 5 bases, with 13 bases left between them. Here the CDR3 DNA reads TGCAGCGTCCACGACAGGACTTATGGCTACACCTTC. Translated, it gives CSVHDRTYGYTF.

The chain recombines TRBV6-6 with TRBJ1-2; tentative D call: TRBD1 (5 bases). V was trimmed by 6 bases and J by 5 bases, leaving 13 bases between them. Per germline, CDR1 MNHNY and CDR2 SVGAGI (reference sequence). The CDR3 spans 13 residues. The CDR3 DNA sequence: TGTGCCAGCAGCCATAAGGGGCATTATGGCTACACCTTC. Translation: CASSHKGHYGYTF.